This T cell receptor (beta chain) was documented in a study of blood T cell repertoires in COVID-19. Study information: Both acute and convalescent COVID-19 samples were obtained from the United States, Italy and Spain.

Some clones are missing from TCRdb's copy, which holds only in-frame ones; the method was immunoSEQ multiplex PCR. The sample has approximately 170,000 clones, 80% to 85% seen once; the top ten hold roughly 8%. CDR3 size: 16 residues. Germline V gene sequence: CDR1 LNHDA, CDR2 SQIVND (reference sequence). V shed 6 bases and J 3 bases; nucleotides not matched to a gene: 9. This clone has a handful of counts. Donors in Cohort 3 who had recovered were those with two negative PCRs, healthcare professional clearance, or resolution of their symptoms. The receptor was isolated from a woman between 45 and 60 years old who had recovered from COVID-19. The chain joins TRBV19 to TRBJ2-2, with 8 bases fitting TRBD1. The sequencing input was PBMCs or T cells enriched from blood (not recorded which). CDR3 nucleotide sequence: TGTGCCAGTAGCAAGAAAACGACAGGGGACACCGGGGAGCTGTTTTTT. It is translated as CASSKKTTGDTGELFF.